In its sample, the clone carrying this TCR beta chain was seen a few times. Antigen unknown. Once graft tissue had been processed, intraepithelial and lamina propria lymphocytes were released. Measured with immunoSEQ multiplex PCR; TCRdb has only the in-frame clones, and not every one. In the table there are some 15,000 clones, roughly 82% of which are singletons. These data come from a study of graft-versus-host responses after intestinal transplantation. Overall study findings and caveats: Circulating GvH clones peaking coincided with falling HvG clones soon after transplant.

J gave up 7 bases and V 4 bases, and 15 bases lay outside the gene matches. CDR3 length equals 16 residues. Germline V gene data show CDR1 as SGHRS and CDR2 as YFSETQ. The sample here was ileum tissue, taken 27 days after intestinal transplant. The receptor's source is a human patient who received an intestinal transplant, so some T cells may come from the graft donor. The rearrangement uses TRBV5-1 and TRBJ2-3; 7 bases are a match to TRBD2. The chain's CDR3 is CASSVWASGGSNTQYF. The CDR3 coding sequence is TGCGCCAGCAGCGTTTGGGCTAGCGGCGGTAGTAATACGCAGTATTTT.